A single sample gave rise to the 18 T cell receptor beta chains below, sequenced in a study of blood T cell repertoires in COVID-19. Here immunoSEQ multiplex PCR was the method, and the copy in TCRdb shows in-frame clones only, minus some. The table shows 150,000 to 200,000 clones, with 80% to 85% occurring only once. The specimen was peripheral blood. Receptors originate from a woman older than 75 with active or convalescent COVID-19.

The chain combines TRBV27 with TRBJ1-3, with TRBD1 as a possible D gene (6 bases). V was shortened by 4 bases and J by 0 bases, with 10 bases between the two germline ends. Germline-derived CDR1 and CDR2 are MNHEY and SMNVEV (reference sequence). CDR3 length equals 15 residues. The CDR3 loop reads CASSWQGISGNTIYF. CDR3 in DNA: TGTGCCAGCAGTTGGCAGGGGATCTCTGGAAACACCATATATTTT.

With respect to this clone: Different DNA sequences within this sample yield the same CDR3. The chain recombines TRBV7-2 with TRBJ2-1; maybe TRBD2 (7 bases). The germline V gene encodes CDR1 SGHTA and CDR2 FQGNSA. This CDR3 region has 15 residues. V dropped 0 bases and J dropped 2 bases, with 8 bases sitting between them. CDR3 nucleotides: TGTGCCAGCAGCTTAGCCGGGGGGCCCTACAATGAGCAGTTCTTC. This gives the protein CASSLAGGPYNEQFF.

This chain connects TRBV2 to TRBJ1-2; D not certain. CDR1 is SNHLY, CDR2 FYNNEI, per germline. This CDR3 has 13 amino acids. V gave up 4 bases and J gave up 7 bases, with 13 bases separating them. CDR3 sequence: CASSGSIIGGYTF. The CDR3 region has the DNA TGTGCCAGCAGTGGTAGTATCATCGGTGGCTACACCTTC.

Regarding this clone: At one boundary the junction diverges from the germline segment, which might be a read error. The CDR3 loop reads CASSLDSSDTQYF. The CDR3 coding sequence is TGTGCCAGCAGTTTGGACAGTTCAGATACGCAGTATTTT. V is TRBV5-6 and J is TRBJ2-3; possibly TRBD1 for D (6 bases). Germline V gene lookup returns CDR1 SGHDT and CDR2 YYEEEE. The CDR3 covers 13 residues.

The chain links TRBV5-1 to TRBJ2-7, with a possible D match to TRBD1 (6 bases). V dropped 4 bases and J dropped 3 bases, with 11 bases sitting between them. Germline loops: CDR1 SGHRS, CDR2 YFSETQ. The CDR3 runs 13 residues. For the CDR3, the DNA is TGCGCCAGCAGCAACCAACAGGGCTACGAGCAGTACTTC. As protein: CASSNQQGYEQYF.

This clone was seen just once. This chain connects TRBV18 to TRBJ2-7; D unclear. V lost 5 bases and J 0 bases, leaving 5 bases between the germline ends. In germline, CDR1 is KGHSH, CDR2 LQKENI. The CDR3 runs to 12 residues. The CDR3 DNA is TGTGCCAGCTCATCGAGCTCCTACGAGCAGTACTTC. Translation gives CASSSSSYEQYF. Based on the CDR3 plus reference TRBV18 and TRBJ2-7, the full variable domain is NAGVMQNPRHLVRRRGQEARLRCSPMKGHSHVYWYRQLPEEGLKFMVYLQKENIIDESGMPKERFSAEFPKEGPSILRIQQVVRGDSAAYFCASSSSSYEQYFGPGTRLTVT.

This sequence joins TRBV5-6 and TRBJ2-5, with TRBD1 matching over 8 bases. CDR1 is SGHDT and CDR2 is YYEEEE in the germline V gene. V trimming: 1 base; J trimming: 7 bases; junction bases outside the gene matches: 9. The CDR3 has 15 residues. The CDR3 DNA is TGTGCCAGCAGCTTGTTTGGCAGGGGGCGACGGACCCAGTACTTC. It specifies CASSLFGRGRRTQYF.

The J gene is TRBJ1-2, the V gene TRBV10-3; possibly TRBD1 for D (5 bases). The CDR3 is made up of 19 amino acids. Germline assignment: CDR1 ENHRY and CDR2 SYGVKD. Between the trimmed V and J ends, which lost 0 bases and 5 bases, there was a span of 25 bases. CDR3 DNA: TGTGCCATCAGTGAGTCGGGGACTGGCGGCCTCAGATCATCGTATGGCTACACCTTC. Its translation: CAISESGTGGLRSSYGYTF.

This sequence joins TRBV2 and TRBJ1-5; 9 positions match TRBD1. The ends lost 7 bases at V and 0 bases at J; junction bases unmatched: 7. Germline V gives CDR1 SNHLY, CDR2 FYNNEI. The CDR3 has 16 amino acids. This CDR3 reads CASNLQGALSNQPQHF. CDR3 DNA: TGTGCCAGCAACCTACAGGGGGCGCTTAGCAATCAGCCCCAGCATTTT.

The rearrangement links TRBV6-5 to TRBJ1-2; 8 bases map to TRBD1. Germline V gene data show CDR1 as MNHEY and CDR2 as SVGAGI. The CDR3 is made up of 16 amino acids. The junction had 6 bases not matched to a gene; V was cut back by 0 bases and J by 3 bases. For the CDR3, the DNA is TGTGCCAGCAGTTACTCGATCGGACAGGGCTACTATGGCTACACCTTC. This codes for CASSYSIGQGYYGYTF.

This sequence joins TRBV6-2 or TRBV6-3 and TRBJ2-3; D gene ambiguous. CDR3 length: 13 amino acids. The germline V and J ends were trimmed by 6 bases and 8 bases, with 15 bases remaining between them. Germline values: CDR1 MNHEY, CDR2 SVGEGT. The CDR3 coding sequence is TGTGCCAGCAGCCCCGAACTGACAAGTACGCAGTATTTT. It encodes CASSPELTSTQYF.

The genes are TRBV30 and TRBJ2-5, with a possible D match to TRBD1 (5 bases). The CDR3 runs to 15 residues. In germline, CDR1 is GTSNPN, CDR2 SVGIG (reference sequence). V was clipped by 0 bases and J by 5 bases, with 16 bases between them. DNA for the CDR3: TGTGCCTGGAGTGTAAATCAGGGCGTTCGGGAGACCCAGTACTTC. Protein: CAWSVNQGVRETQYF.

The chain combines TRBV30 with TRBJ2-5; D remains unclear. Deletions cut 0 bases from V and 4 bases from J, with 6 bases between. The CDR3 has 12 amino acids. Germline V CDR1 and CDR2: GTSNPN, SVGIG (reference sequence). The CDR3 region is CAWSVSGETQYF. DNA for the CDR3: TGTGCCTGGAGTGTATCGGGAGAGACCCAGTACTTC.

V gene TRBV11-3 combines with J gene TRBJ1-1; no definite D call. The length of the CDR3 is 15 residues. Trimming removed 1 base at V and 5 bases at J, with 14 bases between. Germline values: CDR1 SGHNT, CDR2 YENEEA. In DNA, the CDR3 is TGTGCCAGCAGCTTAGTGGTGGGAGGAGGGACTGAAGCTTTCTTT. This translates into CASSLVVGGGTEAFF.

This CDR3 is CASSLYFGTDTQYF. CDR3 nucleotide sequence: TGTGCCAGCAGCCTTTACTTCGGCACAGATACGCAGTATTTT. The chain has TRBV14 and TRBJ2-3; D is unresolved. Germline lookup yields CDR1 SGHDN and CDR2 FVKESK. The V end was cut by 4 bases, the J end by 1 base, with 9 bases between. The CDR3 totals 14 residues. The full variable domain, in which reference TRBV14 and TRBJ2-3 provide the parts outside the CDR3, is EAGVTQFPSHSVIEKGQTVTLRCDPISGHDNLYWYRRVMGKEIKFLLHFVKESKQDESGMPNNRFLAERTGGTYSTLKVQPAELEDSGVYFCASSLYFGTDTQYFGPGTRLTVL.

The rearrangement uses TRBV4-2 and TRBJ2-1, with 13 bases that match TRBD2. V dropped 1 base and J dropped 10; count of bases not matched to a gene: 1. CDR3 length: 14 amino acids. The germline V gene has CDR1 LGHNA and CDR2 YNFKEQ. CDR3 loop: CASSQATSGGEQFF. CDR3 coding DNA: TGTGCCAGCAGCCAAGCGACTAGCGGGGGGGAGCAGTTCTTC.

The CDR3 nucleotides read TGTGCCAGTAGTACCGGGACAGCCCTCTTTAATTCACCCCTCCACTTT. Translated, it gives CASSTGTALFNSPLHF. This chain links TRBV19 with TRBJ1-6; the match to TRBD1 covers 7 bases. Germline CDR1 is LNHDA and CDR2 is SQIVND (reference sequence). V was pared by 4 bases and J by 6 bases, with 9 bases of the junction left unmatched. This CDR3 has 16 amino acids.

This chain connects TRBV7-9 to TRBJ1-2; 9 bases fit TRBD1. CDR1 is SEHNR, CDR2 FQNEAQ, per germline (reference sequence). J was trimmed by 4 bases and V by 2 bases; bases with no gene match: 5. This CDR3 comprises 15 residues. In DNA form, the CDR3 reads TGTGCCAGCAGCTTATGGGACAGGGAGGTCTATGGCTACACCTTC. This translates into CASSLWDREVYGYTF.